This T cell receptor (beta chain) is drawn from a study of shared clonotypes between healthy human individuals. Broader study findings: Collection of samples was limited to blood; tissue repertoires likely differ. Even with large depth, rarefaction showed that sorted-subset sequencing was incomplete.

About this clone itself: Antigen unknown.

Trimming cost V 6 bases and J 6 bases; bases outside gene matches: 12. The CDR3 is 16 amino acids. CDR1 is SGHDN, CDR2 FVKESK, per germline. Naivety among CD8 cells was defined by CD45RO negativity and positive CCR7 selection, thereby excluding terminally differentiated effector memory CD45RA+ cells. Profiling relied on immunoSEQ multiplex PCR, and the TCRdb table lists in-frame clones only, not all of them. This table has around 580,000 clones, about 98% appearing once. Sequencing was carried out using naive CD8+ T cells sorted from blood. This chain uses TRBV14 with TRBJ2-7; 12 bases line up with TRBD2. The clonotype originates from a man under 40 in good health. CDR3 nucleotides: TGTGCCAGCAGACTAGCTAGCGGGAGGGCCATAAGCGAGCAGTACTTC. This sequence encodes CASRLASGRAISEQYF.